The 12 T cell receptor beta chains reported below all come from one sample, sequenced in a study of technical replicates of blood from a few donors. Only in-frame clones appear in the TCRdb table, and some are missing; sequencing was by immunoSEQ multiplex PCR. The data contain over 65,000 clones, 94% of them singletons. The specimen was T cells isolated from PBMCs. The receptors shown here come from a human donor in good health.

This clone appeared a single time. The rearrangement uses TRBV5-1 and TRBJ2-1, with a weak D call TRBD1 (6 bases). The CDR3 runs to 13 residues. With 4 bases removed from V and 5 bases from J, the gap between germline ends came to 10 bases. The germline V gene has CDR1 SGHRS and CDR2 YFSETQ. CDR3: CASSVGQNNEQFF. The DNA of the CDR3 is TGCGCCAGCAGCGTGGGACAAAACAATGAGCAGTTCTTC.

The chain employs TRBV27 and TRBJ2-1, with 14 bases aligning to TRBD2. V dropped 4 bases and J dropped 10; count of bases not matched to a gene: 6. CDR1 is MNHEY and CDR2 is SMNVEV in the germline V gene (reference sequence). CDR3 size: 15 residues. CDR3 bases: TGTGCCAGCAGTTCGCCGGGACTAGCGGGAGAAGAGCAGTTCTTC. Encoded protein: CASSSPGLAGEEQFF.

The chain employs TRBV4-1 and TRBJ1-5; D is undetermined. V lost 3 bases and J lost 2, with 11 bases in between. This CDR3 has 15 amino acids. The V gene's germline CDR1 is MGHRA and CDR2 YSYEKL. The CDR3 sequence: CASSHEPQGNQPQHF. The CDR3 DNA reads as TGCGCCAGCAGCCACGAACCACAAGGCAATCAGCCCCAGCATTTT.

This rearrangement joins TRBV7-2 to TRBJ1-2; D perhaps matches TRBD1 (5 bases). CDR1 SGHTA and CDR2 FQGNSA come from the germline V gene. This CDR3 has 13 amino acids. V lost 3 bases to trimming and J lost 3 bases, with 8 bases between them. The CDR3 here is CASSFRDDYGYTF. The DNA for the CDR3 is TGTGCCAGCAGCTTCAGGGATGACTATGGCTACACCTTC.

This sequence joins TRBV6-1 and TRBJ2-1; TRBD1 matches 9 bases. Germline lookup yields CDR1 MNHNS and CDR2 SASEGT. V lost 6 bases, J lost 6 bases, and 9 bases stayed unmatched. CDR3 size: 15 residues. CDR3 sequence (DNA): TGTGCCAGCAGGGTTCAACAGGGGGCGAGCAATGAGCAGTTCTTC. Protein product: CASRVQQGASNEQFF.

V gene TRBV5-1 combines with J gene TRBJ2-2, with TRBD2 identical over 9 bases. Germline V CDR1 and CDR2: SGHRS, YFSETQ. The V gene end was trimmed by 4 bases and the J gene end by 3 bases; junction bases not matched to a gene: 7. The CDR3 sequence is 16 residues long. DNA for the CDR3: TGCGCCAGCAGCCTGAAGGTAGCGGGAGACACCGGGGAGCTGTTTTTT. Encoded protein: CASSLKVAGDTGELFF.

V is TRBV2 and J is TRBJ2-7; D unclear. CDR1 and CDR2 (germline): SNHLY, FYNNEI. CDR3 length equals 14 residues. V lost 7 bases and J 9 bases, leaving 22 bases between the germline ends. CDR3 DNA: TGTGCCAGCACCATTCCGGGTCAGAGCGATCCGCAGTACTTC. It is translated as CASTIPGQSDPQYF.

This clone was seen only a few times. This chain uses TRBV6-1 with TRBJ2-1; 11 bases match TRBD2. The CDR3 loop spans 18 amino acids. V was clipped by 4 bases and J by 0 bases; unmatched bases: 8. Germline V gene sequence: CDR1 MNHNS, CDR2 SASEGT. CDR3 region: CASSVSLAGGRSYNEQFF. Here the CDR3 DNA reads TGTGCCAGCAGTGTTTCGCTAGCGGGGGGACGCTCCTACAATGAGCAGTTCTTC.

The V and J genes are TRBV7-2 and TRBJ1-2; D not resolved. The CDR3 sequence is 15 residues long. Trimming took off 1 base at V and 4 bases at J, with 13 bases between the two ends. Germline V CDR1 and CDR2: SGHTA, FQGNSA. The chain's CDR3 is CASSLVGPTTYGYTF. The CDR3, as DNA: TGTGCCAGCAGCTTAGTGGGTCCAACTACCTATGGCTACACCTTC.

V is TRBV7-9 and J is TRBJ2-5; D is possibly TRBD1 (6 bases). The ends were cut back, 5 bases at V and 6 bases at J, with 16 bases in the middle. The germline V gene has CDR1 SEHNR and CDR2 FQNEAQ (reference sequence). This CDR3 is built from 14 residues. The CDR3, as DNA: TGTGCCAGCAGCCCGTGGACAGATGGGAAGACCCAGTACTTC. Translated, it gives CASSPWTDGKTQYF.

The chain joins TRBV27 to TRBJ2-7; the D gene is possibly TRBD2 (5 bases). V dropped 5 bases and J dropped 2 bases, with 13 bases sitting between them. This CDR3 region has 14 residues. CDR1 and CDR2 (germline): MNHEY, SMNVEV (reference sequence). The DNA of the CDR3 is TGTGCCAGCAGTCCTGTCGAGGGAGCCTACGAGCAGTACTTC. It yields the protein CASSPVEGAYEQYF.

The rearrangement joins TRBV5-1 to TRBJ2-1; tentative D call: TRBD2 (6 bases). Per germline, CDR1 SGHRS and CDR2 YFSETQ. The CDR3 runs 14 residues. V was clipped by 6 bases and J by 2 bases, with 12 bases between them. The DNA of the CDR3 is TGCGCCAGCACCCAGGGCGGGACCTACAATGAGCAGTTCTTC. Amino acid sequence: CASTQGGTYNEQFF.